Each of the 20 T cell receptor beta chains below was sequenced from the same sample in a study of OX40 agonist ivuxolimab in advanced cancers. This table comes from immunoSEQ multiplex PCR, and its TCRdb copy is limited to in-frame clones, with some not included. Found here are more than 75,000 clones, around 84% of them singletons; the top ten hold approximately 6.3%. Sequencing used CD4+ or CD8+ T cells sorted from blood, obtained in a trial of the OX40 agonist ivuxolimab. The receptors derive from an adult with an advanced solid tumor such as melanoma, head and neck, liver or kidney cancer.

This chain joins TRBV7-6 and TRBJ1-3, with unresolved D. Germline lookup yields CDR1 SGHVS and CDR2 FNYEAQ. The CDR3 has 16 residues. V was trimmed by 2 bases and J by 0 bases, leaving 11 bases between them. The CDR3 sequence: CASSLLNAGSGNTIYF. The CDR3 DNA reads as TGTGCCAGCAGCTTATTAAACGCAGGCTCTGGAAACACCATATATTTT.

In DNA, the CDR3 is TGTGCCAGCAGTGAAGGTCCGACTCTCTCTGGAAACACCATATATTTT. It translates to CASSEGPTLSGNTIYF. The rearrangement joins TRBV2 to TRBJ1-3; the D is unclear. This CDR3 spans 16 amino acids. CDR1 is SNHLY, CDR2 FYNNEI, per germline. V was trimmed by 1 base and J by 0 bases, leaving 10 bases between them.

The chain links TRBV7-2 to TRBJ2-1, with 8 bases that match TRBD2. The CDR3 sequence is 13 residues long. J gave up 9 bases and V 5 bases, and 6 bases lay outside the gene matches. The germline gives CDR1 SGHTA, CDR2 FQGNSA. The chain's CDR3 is CASSPTGGGEQFF. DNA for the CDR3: TGTGCCAGCAGCCCCACGGGGGGGGGTGAGCAGTTCTTC.

The CDR3 is CASSKGLADQETQYF. CDR3 DNA: TGTGCCAGCAGCAAGGGACTAGCCGACCAAGAGACCCAGTACTTC. The chain couples TRBV4-2 to TRBJ2-5, with TRBD2 identical over 9 bases. The CDR3 has 15 amino acids. Per the germline V gene, CDR1 is LGHNA and CDR2 is YNFKEQ. With 5 bases clipped from V and 0 bases from J, the junction kept 4 bases outside the gene matches.

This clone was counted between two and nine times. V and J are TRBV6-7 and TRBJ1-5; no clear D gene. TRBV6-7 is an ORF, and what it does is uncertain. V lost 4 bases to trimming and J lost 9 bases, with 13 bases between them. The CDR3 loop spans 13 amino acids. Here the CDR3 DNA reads TGTGCCAGCAGTTTGGGGTTCCTTCGGCCCCAGCATTTT. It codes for CASSLGFLRPQHF.

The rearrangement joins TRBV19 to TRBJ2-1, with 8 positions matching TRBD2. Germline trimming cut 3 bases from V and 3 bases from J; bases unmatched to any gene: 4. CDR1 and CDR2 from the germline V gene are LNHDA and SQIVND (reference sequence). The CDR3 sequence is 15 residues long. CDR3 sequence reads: CASSIVLADYNEQFF. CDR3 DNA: TGTGCCAGTAGTATCGTACTAGCGGACTACAATGAGCAGTTCTTC.

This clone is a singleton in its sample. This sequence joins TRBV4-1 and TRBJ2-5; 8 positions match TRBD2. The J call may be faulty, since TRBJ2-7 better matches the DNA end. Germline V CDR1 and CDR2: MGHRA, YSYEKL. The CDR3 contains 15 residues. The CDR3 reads CASSQERAGDYEQYF. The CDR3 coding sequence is TGCGCCAGCAGCCAAGAGAGAGCGGGAGACTACGAGCAGTACTTC.

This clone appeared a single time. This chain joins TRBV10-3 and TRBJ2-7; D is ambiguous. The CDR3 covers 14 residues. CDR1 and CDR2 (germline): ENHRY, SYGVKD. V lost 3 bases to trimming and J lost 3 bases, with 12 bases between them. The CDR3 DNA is TGTGCCATCAGTGAAAGGGCCTCCGACTACGAGCAGTACTTC. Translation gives CAISERASDYEQYF.

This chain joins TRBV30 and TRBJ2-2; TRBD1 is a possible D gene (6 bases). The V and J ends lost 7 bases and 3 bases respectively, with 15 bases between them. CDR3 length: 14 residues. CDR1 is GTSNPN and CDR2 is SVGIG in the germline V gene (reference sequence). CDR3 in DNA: TGTGCCTCGACCGACAGGCAGTACACCGGGGAGCTGTTTTTT. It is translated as CASTDRQYTGELFF.

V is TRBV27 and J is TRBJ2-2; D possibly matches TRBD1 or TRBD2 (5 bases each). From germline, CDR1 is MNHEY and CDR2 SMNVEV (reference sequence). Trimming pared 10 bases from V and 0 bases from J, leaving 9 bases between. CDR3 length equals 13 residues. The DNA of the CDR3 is TGTGCCACCAGGGAGACGAACACCGGGGAGCTGTTTTTT. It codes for CATRETNTGELFF.

In nucleotides, the CDR3 is TGCGCCAGCAGCTTTTTGCAGGGGCCCTACGAGCAGTACTTC. Protein sequence: CASSFLQGPYEQYF. The V gene is TRBV5-1, the J gene TRBJ2-7; TRBD1 is a possible D gene (6 bases). V shed 2 bases and J shed 2 bases, with 11 bases lying between them. The CDR3 is made up of 14 amino acids. CDR1 is SGHRS, CDR2 YFSETQ, per germline.

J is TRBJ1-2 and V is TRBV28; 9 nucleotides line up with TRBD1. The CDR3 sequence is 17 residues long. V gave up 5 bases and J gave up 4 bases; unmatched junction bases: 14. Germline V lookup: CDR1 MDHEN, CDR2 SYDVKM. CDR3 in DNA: TGTGCCAGCAGTCCCCACGGGACAGGGCGAAGACTCTATGGCTACACCTTC. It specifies CASSPHGTGRRLYGYTF.

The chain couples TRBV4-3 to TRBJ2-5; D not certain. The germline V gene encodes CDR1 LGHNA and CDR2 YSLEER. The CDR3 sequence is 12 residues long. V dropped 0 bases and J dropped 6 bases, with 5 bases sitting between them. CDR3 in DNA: TGCGCCAGCAGCCAAGATAGGAAGACCCAGTACTTC. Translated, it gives CASSQDRKTQYF.

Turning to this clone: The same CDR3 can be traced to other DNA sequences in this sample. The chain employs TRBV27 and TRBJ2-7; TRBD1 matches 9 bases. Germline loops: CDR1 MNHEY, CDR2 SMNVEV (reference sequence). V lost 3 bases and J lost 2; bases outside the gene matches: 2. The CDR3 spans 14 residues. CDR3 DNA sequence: TGTGCCAGCAGTTTGGACAGGGGCCCCTACGAGCAGTACTTC. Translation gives CASSLDRGPYEQYF.

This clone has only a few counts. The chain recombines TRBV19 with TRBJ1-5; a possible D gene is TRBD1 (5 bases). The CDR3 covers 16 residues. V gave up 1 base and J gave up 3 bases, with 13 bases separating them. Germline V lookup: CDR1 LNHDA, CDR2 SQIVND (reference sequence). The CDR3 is CASSIGWGFDNQPQHF. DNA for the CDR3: TGTGCCAGTAGTATAGGTTGGGGGTTCGACAATCAGCCCCAGCATTTT.

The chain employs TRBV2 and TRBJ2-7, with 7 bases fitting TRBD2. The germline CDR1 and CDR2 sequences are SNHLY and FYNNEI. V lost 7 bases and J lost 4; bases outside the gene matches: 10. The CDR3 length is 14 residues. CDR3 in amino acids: CASTYRDYSYEQYF. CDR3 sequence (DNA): TGTGCCAGCACTTACCGGGACTACTCGTACGAGCAGTACTTC.

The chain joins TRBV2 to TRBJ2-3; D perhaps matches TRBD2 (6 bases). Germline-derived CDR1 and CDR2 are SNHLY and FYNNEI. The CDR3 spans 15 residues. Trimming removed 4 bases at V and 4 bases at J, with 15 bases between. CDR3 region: CASSGKSGFPDTQYF. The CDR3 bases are TGTGCCAGCAGTGGAAAGAGCGGGTTTCCAGATACGCAGTATTTT.

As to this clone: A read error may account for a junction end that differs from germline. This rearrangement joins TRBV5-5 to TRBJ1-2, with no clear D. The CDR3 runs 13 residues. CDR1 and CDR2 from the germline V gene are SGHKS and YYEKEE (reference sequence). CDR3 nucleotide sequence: TGCGCCAGCAGCCAATCAGCAAACTATGGCTACACCTTC. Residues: CASSQSANYGYTF.

CDR3 sequence reads: CASSYGENTGELFF. The CDR3 DNA reads TGTGCCAGCAGTTACGGAGAGAACACCGGGGAGCTGTTTTTT. This chain uses TRBV6-5 with TRBJ2-2; no definite D call. The ends were cut back, 2 bases at V and 1 base at J, with 5 bases in the middle. This CDR3 has 14 residues. The germline V gene encodes CDR1 MNHEY and CDR2 SVGAGI.

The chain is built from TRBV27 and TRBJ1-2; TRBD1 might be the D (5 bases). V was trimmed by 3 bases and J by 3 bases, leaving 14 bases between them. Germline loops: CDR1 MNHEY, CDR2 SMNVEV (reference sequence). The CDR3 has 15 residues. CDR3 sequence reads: CASSFRARSDYGYTF. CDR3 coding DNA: TGTGCCAGCAGTTTCAGGGCCAGGTCCGACTATGGCTACACCTTC.